The source of this T cell receptor beta chain is a study of beta chain features in type 1 diabetes. General study findings and limits: Researchers report that Type 1 diabetes patients had moderately but significantly shorter TCRB CDR3s across all four CD4+ subsets. Whether HLA type influences TCRB rearrangement remained unresolved here. VDJ junctions sequenced from type 1 diabetes patients showed fewer insertions and more deletions.

This clone has just a few counts. Its antigen is undetermined. Germline-derived CDR1 and CDR2 are MDHEN and SYDVKM. The CDR3 covers 14 residues. The V and J ends lost 6 bases and 7 bases respectively, with 19 bases between them. As every portion of the isolated RNA was reverse transcribed, the sequencing read expressed TCRB transcripts. The data were produced by immunoSEQ multiplex PCR, yet TCRdb's version contains in-frame clones alone and is incomplete. The profile shows 300,000 to 400,000 clones, about 14% of them singletons. This TCR was recovered from a young woman with type 1 diabetes. The material sequenced was naive CD4+ T cells from blood. This chain connects TRBV28 to TRBJ2-7; possible D gene TRBD1, 6 bases. The CDR3 DNA is TGTGCCAGCAGGACCGGGACACCAATAGGGGAGCAGTACTTC. Its translation: CASRTGTPIGEQYF. The whole variable domain, remainder taken from reference TRBV28 and TRBJ2-7, is DVKVTQSSRYLVKRTGEKVFLECVQDMDHENMFWYRQDPGLGLRLIYFSYDVKMKEKGDIPEGYSVSREKKERFSLILESASTNQTSMYLCASRTGTPIGEQYFGPGTRLTVT.